This record covers a single T cell receptor beta chain. Data came from immunoSEQ multiplex PCR; TCRdb stores just in-frame clones and leaves some out. The repertoire holds about 75,000 clones, about 85% seen once, with under 3.5% in the top ten. This sample is drawn from a study of cytomegalovirus exposure and HLA in healthy donors. The CDR3 is made up of 13 amino acids. Germline CDR1 reads GTSNPN; CDR2 reads SVGIG (reference sequence). The V end was cut by 1 base, the J end by 5 bases, with 11 bases between. This receptor was identified in a man between 25 and 39 years old in good health and CMV-seronegative. The sample was PBMCs. The gene calls are TRBV30 and TRBJ2-5; the D is unclear. CDR3 sequence reads: CAWSALSTETQYF. CDR3 bases: TGTGCCTGGAGTGCCCTTTCTACGGAGACCCAGTACTTC.